This T cell receptor beta chain stems from a study of T cells in Graves' hyperthyroidism and ophthalmopathy. Study-level findings and limits: From stable hyperthyroidism, ophthalmopathy was separated by a 13 V-J model.

In the case of this clonotype: Antigen unknown.

Amplified TCR beta CDR3 regions came from RNA transcripts. HTBI primers were used for first-round RT-PCR of the TCR CDR3. TCRdb itself ran the multiplex PCR reads through MiXCR, one entry per CDR3 protein. Of 300,000 to 450,000 distinct CDR3 sequences in the sample, around 18% were seen once. The V end was cut by 5 bases, the J end by 6 bases, with 14 bases between. Looked up from germline, CDR1 is SNHLY and CDR2 is FYNNEI. There are 14 residues in the CDR3. The source is a man in his late teens or twenties with Graves' ophthalmopathy. The chain employs TRBV2 and TRBJ2-1; the D gene is possibly TRBD2 (5 bases). Sequencing used blood. The CDR3 protein is CASSRAGKGNEQFF. The DNA of the CDR3 is TGTGCCAGCAGTAGGGCGGGTAAGGGCAATGAGCAGTTCTTC.